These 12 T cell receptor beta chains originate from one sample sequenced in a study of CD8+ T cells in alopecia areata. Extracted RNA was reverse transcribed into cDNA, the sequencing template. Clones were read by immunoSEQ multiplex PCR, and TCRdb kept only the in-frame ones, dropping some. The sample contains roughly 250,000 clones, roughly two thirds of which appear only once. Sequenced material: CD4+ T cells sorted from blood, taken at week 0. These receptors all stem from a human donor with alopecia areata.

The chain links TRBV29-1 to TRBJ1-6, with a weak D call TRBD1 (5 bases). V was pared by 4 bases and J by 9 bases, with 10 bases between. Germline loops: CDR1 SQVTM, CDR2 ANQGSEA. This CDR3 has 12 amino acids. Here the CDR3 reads CSVGDGLSPLHF. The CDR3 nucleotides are TGCAGCGTTGGGGACGGACTTTCACCCCTCCACTTT.

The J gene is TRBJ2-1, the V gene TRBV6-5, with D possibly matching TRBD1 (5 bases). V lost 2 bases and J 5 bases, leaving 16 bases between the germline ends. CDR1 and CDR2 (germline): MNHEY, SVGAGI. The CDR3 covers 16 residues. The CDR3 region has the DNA TGTGCCAGCAGTTACCGGTATTTTGGGGCTCACAATGAGCAGTTCTTC. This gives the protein CASSYRYFGAHNEQFF.

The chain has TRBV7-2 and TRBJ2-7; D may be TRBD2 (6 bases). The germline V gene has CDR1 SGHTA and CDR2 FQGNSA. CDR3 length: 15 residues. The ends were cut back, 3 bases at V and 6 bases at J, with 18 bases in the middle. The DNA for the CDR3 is TGTGCCAGCAGCTTCCTCGGGGCAGGAGGGGCCGAGCAGTACTTC. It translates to CASSFLGAGGAEQYF.

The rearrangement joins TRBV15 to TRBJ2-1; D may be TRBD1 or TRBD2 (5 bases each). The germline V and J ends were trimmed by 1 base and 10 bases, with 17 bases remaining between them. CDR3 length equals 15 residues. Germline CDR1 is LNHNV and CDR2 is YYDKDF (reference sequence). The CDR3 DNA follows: TGTGCCACCAGCAGAGCAGGGTCCGGGGCTTTAGAGCAGTTCTTC. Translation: CATSRAGSGALEQFF.

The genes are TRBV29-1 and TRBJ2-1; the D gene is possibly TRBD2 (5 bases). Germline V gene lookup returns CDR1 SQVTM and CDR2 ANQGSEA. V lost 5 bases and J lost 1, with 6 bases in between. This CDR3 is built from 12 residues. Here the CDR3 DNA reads TGCAGCGTTCTAGCTTCCTACAATGAGCAGTTCTTC. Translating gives CSVLASYNEQFF.

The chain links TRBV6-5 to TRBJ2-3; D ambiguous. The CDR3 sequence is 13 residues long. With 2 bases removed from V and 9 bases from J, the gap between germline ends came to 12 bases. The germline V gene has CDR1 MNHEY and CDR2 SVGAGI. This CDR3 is CASSYGLAETQYF. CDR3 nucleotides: TGTGCCAGCAGTTACGGGCTGGCGGAAACGCAGTATTTT.

The CDR3 loop is CASSLERGINQPQHF. The CDR3 DNA follows: TGTGCCAGCAGCTTAGAAAGGGGGATCAATCAGCCCCAGCATTTT. The chain links TRBV7-2 to TRBJ1-5; perhaps TRBD1 as D (6 bases). Trimming left V 1 base short and J 3 bases short, with 10 bases between. CDR1 SGHTA and CDR2 FQGNSA come from the germline V gene. The CDR3 consists of 15 residues. Full variable domain (remainder filled in from reference TRBV7-2 and TRBJ1-5): GAGVSQSPSNKVTEKGKDVELRCDPISGHTALYWYRQSLGQGLEFLIYFQGNSAPDKSGLPSDRFSAERTGGSVSTLTIQRTQQEDSAVYLCASSLERGINQPQHFGDGTRLSIL.

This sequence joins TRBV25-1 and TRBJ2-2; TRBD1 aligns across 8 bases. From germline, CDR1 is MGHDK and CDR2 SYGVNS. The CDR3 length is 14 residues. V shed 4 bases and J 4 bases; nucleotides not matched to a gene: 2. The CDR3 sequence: CASSATGVTGELFF. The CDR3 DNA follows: TGTGCCAGCAGTGCGACAGGGGTCACCGGGGAGCTGTTTTTT. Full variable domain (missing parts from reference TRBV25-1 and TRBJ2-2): EADIYQTPRYLVIGTGKKITLECSQTMGHDKMYWYQQDPGMELHLIHYSYGVNSTEKGDLSSESTVSRIRTEHFPLTLESARPSHTSQYLCASSATGVTGELFFGEGSRLTVL.

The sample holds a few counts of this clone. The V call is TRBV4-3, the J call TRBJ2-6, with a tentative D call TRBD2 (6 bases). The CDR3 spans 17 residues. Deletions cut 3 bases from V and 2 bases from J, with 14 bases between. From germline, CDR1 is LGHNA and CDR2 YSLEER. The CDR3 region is CASSHHGGGTGANVLTF. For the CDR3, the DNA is TGCGCCAGCAGCCACCATGGGGGAGGTACTGGGGCCAACGTCCTGACTTTC.

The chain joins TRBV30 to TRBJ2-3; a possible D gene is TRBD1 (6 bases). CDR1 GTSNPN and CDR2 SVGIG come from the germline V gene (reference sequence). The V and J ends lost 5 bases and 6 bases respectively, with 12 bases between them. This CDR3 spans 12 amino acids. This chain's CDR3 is CAWGTQGDTQYF. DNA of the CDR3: TGTGCCTGGGGAACACAGGGCGATACGCAGTATTTT.

The CDR3 protein is CAWRQGFNQPQHF. The CDR3 nucleotides read TGTGCCTGGAGACAGGGATTTAATCAGCCCCAGCATTTT. This chain links TRBV30 with TRBJ1-5; D possibly corresponds to TRBD1 (6 bases). CDR1 GTSNPN and CDR2 SVGIG come from the germline V gene (reference sequence). The CDR3 has 13 amino acids. Trimming removed 3 bases from V and 4 bases from J, with 10 bases in between.

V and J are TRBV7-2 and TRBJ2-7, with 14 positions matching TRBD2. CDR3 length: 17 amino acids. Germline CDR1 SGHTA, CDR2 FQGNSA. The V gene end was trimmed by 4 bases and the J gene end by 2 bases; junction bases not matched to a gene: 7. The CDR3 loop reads CASSSRTSGGSPYEQYF. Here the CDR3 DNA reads TGTGCCAGCAGCTCCCGGACTAGCGGGGGGTCCCCCTACGAGCAGTACTTC. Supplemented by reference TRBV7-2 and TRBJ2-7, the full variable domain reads GAGVSQSPSNKVTEKGKDVELRCDPISGHTALYWYRQSLGQGLEFLIYFQGNSAPDKSGLPSDRFSAERTGGSVSTLTIQRTQQEDSAVYLCASSSRTSGGSPYEQYFGPGTRLTVT.